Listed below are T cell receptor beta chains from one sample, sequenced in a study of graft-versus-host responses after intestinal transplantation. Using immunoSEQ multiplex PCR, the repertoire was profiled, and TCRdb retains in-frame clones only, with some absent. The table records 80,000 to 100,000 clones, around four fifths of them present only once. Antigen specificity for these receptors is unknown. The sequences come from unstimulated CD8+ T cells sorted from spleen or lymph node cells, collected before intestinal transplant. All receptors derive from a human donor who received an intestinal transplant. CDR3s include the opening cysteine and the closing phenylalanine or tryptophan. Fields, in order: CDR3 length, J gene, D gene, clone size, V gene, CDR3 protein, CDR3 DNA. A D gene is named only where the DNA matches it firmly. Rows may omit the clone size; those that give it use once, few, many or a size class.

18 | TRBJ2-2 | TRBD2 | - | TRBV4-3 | CASSQDRRGGRRAGELFF | TGCGCCAGCAGCCAAGATCGACGCGGGGGGCGCCGGGCCGGGGAGCTGTTTTTT
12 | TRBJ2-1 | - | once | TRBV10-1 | CASSESSQEQFF | TGCGCCAGCAGTGAGTCATCCCAAGAGCAGTTCTTC
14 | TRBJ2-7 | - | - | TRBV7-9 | CASSLEGQIGLQYF | TGTGCCAGCAGCTTAGAGGGGCAGATTGGGTTGCAGTACTTC
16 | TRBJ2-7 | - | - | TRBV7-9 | CASFPPAPTGHDEQYF | TGTGCCAGCTTTCCCCCGGCCCCTACAGGGCACGACGAGCAGTACTTC
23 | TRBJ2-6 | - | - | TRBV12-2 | CASRLKPEAGTVAPSSGANVLTF | TGTGCAAGTCGCCTCAAACCGGAGGCGGGGACCGTTGCCCCTAGCTCTGGGGCCAACGTCCTGACTTTC
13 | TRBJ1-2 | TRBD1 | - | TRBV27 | CASTTGGAWGYTF | TGTGCCAGCACGACAGGGGGCGCGTGGGGCTACACCTTC
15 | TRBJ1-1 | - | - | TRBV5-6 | CASSLIGAENTEAFF | TGTGCCAGCAGCTTGATCGGGGCGGAGAACACTGAAGCTTTCTTT
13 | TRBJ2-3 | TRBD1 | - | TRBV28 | CASSFGTADTQYF | TGTGCCAGCAGTTTCGGGACAGCGGATACGCAGTATTTT
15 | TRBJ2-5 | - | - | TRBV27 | CASSLGRRPQETQYF | TGTGCCAGCAGTTTAGGCCGAAGACCGCAAGAGACCCAGTACTTC
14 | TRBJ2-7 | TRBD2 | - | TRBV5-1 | CASSYGGRSYEQYF | TGCGCCAGCAGCTATGGCGGGAGATCCTACGAGCAGTACTTC
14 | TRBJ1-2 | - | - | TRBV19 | CASTQPDLSRGYTF | TGTGCCAGTACCCAACCGGACCTCTCGAGAGGCTACACCTTC
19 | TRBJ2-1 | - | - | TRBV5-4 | CASSSFGGRWDRTYNEQFF | TGTGCCAGCAGCTCATTTGGGGGGAGGTGGGACAGAACTTACAATGAGCAGTTCTTC
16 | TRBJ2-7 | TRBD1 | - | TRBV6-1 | CASSEFGQGAPYEQYF | TGTGCCAGCAGTGAGTTCGGACAGGGGGCACCCTACGAGCAGTACTTC
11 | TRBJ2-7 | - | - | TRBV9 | CASPPTCEQYF | TGTGCCAGCCCGCCGACCTGCGAGCAGTACTTC
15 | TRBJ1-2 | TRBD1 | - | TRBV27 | CASSPQDRQGRGYTF | TGTGCCAGCAGTCCGCAGGACAGGCAGGGACGGGGCTACACCTTC
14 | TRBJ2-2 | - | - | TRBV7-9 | CASSLVGGSGELFF | TGTGCCAGCAGCTTAGTAGGGGGTTCCGGGGAGCTGTTTTTT
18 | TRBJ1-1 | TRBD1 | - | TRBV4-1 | CASSQVRPHRGGYTEAFF | TGCGCCAGCAGCCAAGTACGTCCCCACAGGGGAGGGTACACTGAAGCTTTCTTT
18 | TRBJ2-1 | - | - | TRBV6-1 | CASSEFTPLVRLDNEQFF | TGTGCCAGCAGTGAATTTACGCCTTTGGTAAGGTTGGACAATGAGCAGTTCTTC
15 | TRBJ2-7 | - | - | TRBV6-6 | CASSYSVAGEYEQYF | TGTGCCAGCAGTTACTCGGTTGCAGGTGAATACGAGCAGTACTTC
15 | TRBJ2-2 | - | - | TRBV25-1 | CASSDGDVGTGELFF | TGTGCCAGCAGTGACGGTGACGTAGGCACCGGGGAGCTGTTTTTT
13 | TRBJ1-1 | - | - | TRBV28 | CASRVFMNTEAFF | TGTGCCAGCAGGGTGTTCATGAACACTGAAGCTTTCTTT
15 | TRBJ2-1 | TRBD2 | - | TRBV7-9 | CASSRGLAGGDEQFF | TGTGCCAGCAGCAGGGGGCTAGCGGGAGGCGATGAGCAGTTCTTC
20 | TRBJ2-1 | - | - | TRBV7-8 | CASSLAAVLFRDLLYNEQFF | TGTGCCAGCAGCTTAGCGGCGGTTTTATTCCGAGACTTACTATACAATGAGCAGTTCTTC
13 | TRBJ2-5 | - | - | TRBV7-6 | CASSATWEETQYF | TGTGCCAGCAGCGCTACTTGGGAAGAGACCCAGTACTTC
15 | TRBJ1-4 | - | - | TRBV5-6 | CASSEREEESEKLFF | TGTGCCAGCAGCGAGAGGGAAGAGGAGAGTGAAAAACTGTTTTTT
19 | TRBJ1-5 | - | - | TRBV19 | CASSIDLYPGASSNQPQHF | TGTGCCAGTAGTATAGATCTTTATCCAGGGGCTAGCAGCAATCAGCCCCAGCATTTT
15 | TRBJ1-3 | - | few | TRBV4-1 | CASSQGMNSGNTIYF | TGCGCCAGCAGCCAGGGAATGAACTCTGGAAACACCATATATTTT
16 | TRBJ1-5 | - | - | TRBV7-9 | CASSLSGKRSNQPQHF | TGTGCCAGCAGCTTAAGCGGGAAAAGAAGCAATCAGCCCCAGCATTTT
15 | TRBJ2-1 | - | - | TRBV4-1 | CASSQEGTSYNEQFF | TGCGCCAGCAGCCAAGAAGGGACTTCCTACAATGAGCAGTTCTTC
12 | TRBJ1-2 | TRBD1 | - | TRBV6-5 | CASSWDRGGYTF | TGTGCCAGCAGTTGGGACAGGGGCGGCTACACCTTC
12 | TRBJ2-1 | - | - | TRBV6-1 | CASSPRTGEQFF | TGTGCCAGCAGCCCACGGACCGGGGAGCAGTTCTTC